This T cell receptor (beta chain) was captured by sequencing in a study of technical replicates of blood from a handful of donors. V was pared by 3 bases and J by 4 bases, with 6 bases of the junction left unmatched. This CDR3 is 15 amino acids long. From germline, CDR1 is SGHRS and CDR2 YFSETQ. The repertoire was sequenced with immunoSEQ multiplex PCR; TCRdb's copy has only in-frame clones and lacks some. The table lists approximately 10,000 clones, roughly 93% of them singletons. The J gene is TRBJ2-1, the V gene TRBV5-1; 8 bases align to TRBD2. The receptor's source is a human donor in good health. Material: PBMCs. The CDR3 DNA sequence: TGCGCCAGCAGCTCAGCGGGAGAAAGATACAATGAGCAGTTCTTC. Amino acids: CASSSAGERYNEQFF.